A selection of T cell receptor beta chains follows, all from one sample in a study of CD8 T cells in Susac syndrome. Each CDR3 protein gets one entry after TCRdb re-called the immunoSEQ multiplex PCR reads with MiXCR. The data show under 200,000 distinct CDR3 sequences, more than 90% seen once. Source material: CD4+ T cells from PBMCs. The receptors were gathered from a human donor in good health. The CDR3 runs from the conserved cysteine through the conserved F or W. The order of the fields is V gene, J gene, clone size, D gene, CDR3 DNA, CDR3 protein. A D gene is named only where the DNA matches it firmly. Clone sizes are given selectively: once, few, many, or a class where the clone is expanded.

V gene: TRBV18
J gene: TRBJ2-3
clone size: NA
D gene: NA
CDR3 DNA: TGTGCCAGCAGCCCAGTTACCGATACGCAGTATTTT
CDR3 protein: CASSPVTDTQYF

V gene: TRBV5-4
J gene: TRBJ2-3
clone size: few
D gene: NA
CDR3 DNA: TGTGCCAGCAGCTCCGGACAGAGCACAGATACGCAGTATTTT
CDR3 protein: CASSSGQSTDTQYF

V gene: TRBV30
J gene: TRBJ1-2
clone size: NA
D gene: TRBD1
CDR3 DNA: TGTGCCTGGAGTGCAGGGGGCGGCTATGGCTACACCTTC
CDR3 protein: CAWSAGGGYGYTF

V gene: TRBV9
J gene: TRBJ1-4
clone size: NA
D gene: NA
CDR3 DNA: TGTGCCAGCAGCCTGTCACAGGGAGGGAGTGAAAAACTGTTTTTT
CDR3 protein: CASSLSQGGSEKLFF

V gene: TRBV29-1
J gene: TRBJ1-1
clone size: NA
D gene: NA
CDR3 DNA: TGCAGCGTTGAAAAACTCTCAGGGGATGGGACTGAAGCTTTCTTT
CDR3 protein: CSVEKLSGDGTEAFF

V gene: TRBV29-1
J gene: TRBJ2-3
clone size: once
D gene: TRBD2
CDR3 DNA: TGCAGCGTTGGAGGGCTAGCGGACCCTAGCACAGATACGCAGTATTTT
CDR3 protein: CSVGGLADPSTDTQYF

V gene: TRBV14
J gene: TRBJ2-5
clone size: NA
D gene: NA
CDR3 DNA: TGTGCCAGCAGCCCGCGAAGGACAGTCCAAGAGACCCAGTACTTC
CDR3 protein: CASSPRRTVQETQYF

V gene: TRBV20-1
J gene: TRBJ2-7
clone size: NA
D gene: NA
CDR3 DNA: TGCAGTGCCCCGGGAGAGACCTACGAGCAGTACTTC
CDR3 protein: CSAPGETYEQYF

V gene: TRBV10-3
J gene: TRBJ2-7
clone size: NA
D gene: TRBD1
CDR3 DNA: TGTGCCATCAGCCGGACAGGCCACGACTACGAGCAGTACTTC
CDR3 protein: CAISRTGHDYEQYF

V gene: TRBV29-1
J gene: TRBJ1-1
clone size: NA
D gene: NA
CDR3 DNA: TGCAGCGTTGAAATTGCGGAGGGGACTGAAGCTTTCTTT
CDR3 protein: CSVEIAEGTEAFF

V gene: TRBV7-6
J gene: TRBJ1-1
clone size: NA
D gene: NA
CDR3 DNA: TGTGCCAGCAGCCAAGGTGCTCTTGGCACTGAAGCTTTCTTT
CDR3 protein: CASSQGALGTEAFF

V gene: TRBV9
J gene: TRBJ2-1
clone size: NA
D gene: TRBD2
CDR3 DNA: TGTGCCAGCAGCGCCACCGGGACTAGCGGGGGTGAGCAGTTCTTC
CDR3 protein: CASSATGTSGGEQFF

V gene: TRBV5-1
J gene: TRBJ2-5
clone size: NA
D gene: NA
CDR3 DNA: TGCGCCAGCAGCACCGGGGCGTACCAAGAGACCCAGTACTTC
CDR3 protein: CASSTGAYQETQYF

V gene: TRBV5-1
J gene: TRBJ2-1
clone size: NA
D gene: NA
CDR3 DNA: TGCGCCAGCAGCCTCACGGGACTGAGCAATGAGCAGTTCTTC
CDR3 protein: CASSLTGLSNEQFF

V gene: TRBV30
J gene: TRBJ1-5
clone size: NA
D gene: NA
CDR3 DNA: TGTGCCTGGCAAGGACAGTACAATCAGCCCCAGCATTTT
CDR3 protein: CAWQGQYNQPQHF

V gene: TRBV29-1
J gene: TRBJ2-7
clone size: NA
D gene: NA
CDR3 DNA: TGCAGCGTTGAAGATAGGGCAGGGCGGTACGAGCAGTACTTC
CDR3 protein: CSVEDRAGRYEQYF

V gene: TRBV5-6
J gene: TRBJ2-6
clone size: NA
D gene: NA
CDR3 DNA: TGTGCCAGCAGGCGTGGACCGAGCTCTGGGGCCAACGTCCTGACTTTC
CDR3 protein: CASRRGPSSGANVLTF

V gene: TRBV20-1
J gene: TRBJ2-5
clone size: NA
D gene: NA
CDR3 DNA: TGCAGTGCTTCGAAGGGCCGGCAGTTGGCGACCCAGTACTTC
CDR3 protein: CSASKGRQLATQYF